Each of the 13 T cell receptor beta chains below was sequenced from the same sample in a study of T cell repertoires in ileal Crohn's disease. Method: immunoSEQ multiplex PCR; TCRdb's copy keeps in-frame clones and lacks some. Of 15,000 or so clones in the sample, roughly 91% were seen once. Sequenced input: ileal tissue. Receptor source: an adult with Crohn's disease.

The chain combines TRBV14 with TRBJ2-1, with 10 bases identical to TRBD1. From germline, CDR1 is SGHDN and CDR2 FVKESK. Losses at the gene ends were 1 base for V and 5 bases for J; bases not matched to a gene: 20. The CDR3 has 21 amino acids. CDR3 nucleotide sequence: TGTGCCAGCAGCCAAGGGGTTTTGGGGGACAGGGGACTAGGAAGCAACAATGAGCAGTTCTTC. Protein: CASSQGVLGDRGLGSNNEQFF.

The chain recombines TRBV2 with TRBJ2-7; TRBD1 agrees at 7 bases. V lost 3 bases, J lost 2 bases, and 1 base stayed unmatched. This CDR3 spans 13 amino acids. Germline CDR1 is SNHLY and CDR2 is FYNNEI. The DNA for the CDR3 is TGTGCCAGCAGTGACAGGGGGACCTACGAGCAGTACTTC. This translates into CASSDRGTYEQYF. The whole variable domain, remainder taken from reference TRBV2 and TRBJ2-7, is EPEVTQTPSHQVTQMGQEVILRCVPISNHLYFYWYRQILGQKVEFLVSFYNNEISEKSEIFDDQFSVERPDGSNFTLKIRSTKLEDSAMYFCASSDRGTYEQYFGPGTRLTVT.

This rearrangement joins TRBV15 to TRBJ2-1, with 8 bases lining up with TRBD2. V lost 10 bases and J lost 2; bases outside the gene matches: 7. This CDR3 is 14 amino acids long. Per germline, CDR1 LNHNV and CDR2 YYDKDF (reference sequence). The CDR3 here is CAIESGGPYNEQFF. The CDR3 DNA is TGTGCCATAGAAAGCGGGGGACCCTACAATGAGCAGTTCTTC.

V is TRBV2 and J is TRBJ1-1; D remains ambiguous. Looked up from germline, CDR1 is SNHLY and CDR2 is FYNNEI. This CDR3 has 15 residues. The ends were cut back, 7 bases at V and 4 bases at J, with 19 bases in the middle. The CDR3 loop is CASKGQVSAGTEAFF. In DNA form, the CDR3 reads TGTGCCAGCAAAGGGCAGGTCTCGGCGGGCACTGAAGCTTTCTTT.

The J gene is TRBJ2-2, the V gene TRBV11-2; 7 bases agree with TRBD1. The CDR3 is 14 amino acids. Germline CDR1 SGHAT, CDR2 FQNNGV. V was clipped by 5 bases and J by 3 bases; unmatched bases: 3. CDR3 nucleotide sequence: TGTGCCAGCAGCCCGACAGGGCACACCGGGGAGCTGTTTTTT. Encoded protein: CASSPTGHTGELFF.

J is TRBJ2-7 and V is TRBV6-1; D possibly corresponds to TRBD1 (6 bases). This CDR3 is built from 13 residues. Germline-derived CDR1 and CDR2 are MNHNS and SASEGT. Trimming left V 5 bases short and J 0 bases short, with 8 bases between. CDR3 region: CASSRDNSYEQYF. CDR3 DNA sequence: TGTGCCAGCAGTCGGGACAACTCCTACGAGCAGTACTTC.

The genes are TRBV5-1 and TRBJ2-6, with a tentative D call TRBD2 (6 bases). Trimming took off 4 bases at V and 0 bases at J, with 14 bases between the two ends. The germline V gene encodes CDR1 SGHRS and CDR2 YFSETQ. The CDR3 covers 17 residues. This CDR3 reads CASSLGTPSSGANVLTF. The CDR3 nucleotides are TGCGCCAGCAGCCTCGGGACTCCAAGCTCTGGGGCCAACGTCCTGACTTTC.

The chain carries TRBV5-1 and TRBJ2-3, with 9 bases lining up with TRBD2. There are 16 residues in the CDR3. V shed 0 bases and J 2 bases; nucleotides not matched to a gene: 4. The germline V gene has CDR1 SGHRS and CDR2 YFSETQ. The CDR3 DNA reads as TGCGCCAGCAGCTTGGGGAGCGGGGGGTTCACAGATACGCAGTATTTT. Protein sequence: CASSLGSGGFTDTQYF. Using reference TRBV5-1 and TRBJ2-3 for the parts outside the CDR3, the full variable domain is KAGVTQTPRYLIKTRGQQVTLSCSPISGHRSVSWYQQTPGQGLQFLFEYFSETQRNKGNFPGRFSGRQFSNSRSEMNVSTLELGDSALYLCASSLGSGGFTDTQYFGPGTRLTVL.

This chain connects TRBV5-1 to TRBJ1-4; 7 bases map to TRBD1. Germline V gene sequence: CDR1 SGHRS, CDR2 YFSETQ. After removal of 5 bases from V and 3 bases from J, the junction contained 7 bases not matched to a gene. The CDR3 consists of 15 residues. For the CDR3, the DNA is TGCGCCAGCAGTTCGGACAGGCCTCCTAATGAAAAACTGTTTTTT. Its protein product is CASSSDRPPNEKLFF.

The genes are TRBV9 and TRBJ1-2; D gene uncertain. The CDR3 contains 14 residues. From germline, CDR1 is SGDLS and CDR2 YYNGEE. V lost 0 bases, J lost 5 bases, and 11 bases lay in between. The CDR3 DNA sequence: TGTGCCAGCAGCGTAGTTGCCAAGGAGTATGGCTACACCTTC. Its translation is CASSVVAKEYGYTF.

The CDR3 nucleotides are TGTGCCAGCAGCACTACAGGGGGCGCAGACAAAAACATTCAGTACTTC. The encoded protein is CASSTTGGADKNIQYF. The chain combines TRBV5-4 with TRBJ2-4, with 9 positions matching TRBD1. The CDR3 contains 16 residues. The trim removed 4 bases at V and 3 bases at J, leaving 8 bases unmatched. Germline V gene data show CDR1 as SGHNT and CDR2 as YYREEE (reference sequence).

On this clone itself: Other DNA sequences of this sample code for an identical CDR3. V and J are TRBV7-3 and TRBJ2-1, with D possibly being TRBD2 (6 bases). The CDR3 is made up of 13 amino acids. V gave up 2 bases and J gave up 9 bases, with 11 bases separating them. CDR1 and CDR2 from the germline V gene are SGHTA and FQGTGA. CDR3 protein: CASSLEGGREQFF. Here the CDR3 DNA reads TGTGCCAGCAGCTTAGAGGGAGGTCGTGAGCAGTTCTTC.

With regard to this clone: The junction shows a germline mismatch at one end, possibly a read error. The V gene is TRBV27, the J gene TRBJ1-2; TRBD1 aligns across 10 bases. CDR1 is MNHEY, CDR2 SMNVEV, per germline (reference sequence). The CDR3 has 15 residues. The CDR3 reads CTSSSMDRGNYGYTF. Written as DNA, the CDR3 is TGTACCAGCAGTTCGATGGACAGGGGGAACTATGGCTACACCTTC.